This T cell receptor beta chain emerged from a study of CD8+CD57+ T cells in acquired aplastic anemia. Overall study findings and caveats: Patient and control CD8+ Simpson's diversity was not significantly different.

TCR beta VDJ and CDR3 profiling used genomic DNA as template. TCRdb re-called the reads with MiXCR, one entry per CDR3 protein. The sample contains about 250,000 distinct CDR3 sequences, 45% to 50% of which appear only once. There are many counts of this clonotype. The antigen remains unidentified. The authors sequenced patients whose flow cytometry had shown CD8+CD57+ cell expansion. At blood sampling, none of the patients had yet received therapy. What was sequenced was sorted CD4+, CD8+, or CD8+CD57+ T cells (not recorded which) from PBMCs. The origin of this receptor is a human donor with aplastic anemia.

This chain's CDR3 is CASRDGSSYEQYF. CDR3 coding DNA: TGCGCCAGCCGGGACGGGAGCTCCTACGAGCAGTACTTC. The V gene is TRBV5-1, the J gene TRBJ2-7; TRBD2 is a possible D gene (6 bases). CDR1 and CDR2 (germline): SGHRS, YFSETQ. V was pared by 7 bases and J by 0 bases, with 11 bases between. This CDR3 region has 13 residues.